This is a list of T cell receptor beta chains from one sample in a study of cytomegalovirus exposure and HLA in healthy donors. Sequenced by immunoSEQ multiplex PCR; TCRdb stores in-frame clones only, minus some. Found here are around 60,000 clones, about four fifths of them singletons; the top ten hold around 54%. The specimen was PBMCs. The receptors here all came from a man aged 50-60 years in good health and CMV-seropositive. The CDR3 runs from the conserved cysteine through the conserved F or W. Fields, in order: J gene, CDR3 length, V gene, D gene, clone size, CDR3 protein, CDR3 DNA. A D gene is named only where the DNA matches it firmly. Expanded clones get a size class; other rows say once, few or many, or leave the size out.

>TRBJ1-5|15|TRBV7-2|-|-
CASSSPERGIQPQHF
TGTGCCAGCAGCTCACCAGAACGGGGAATTCAGCCCCAGCATTTT
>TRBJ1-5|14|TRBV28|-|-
CASRPIYSNQPQHF
TGTGCCAGCAGGCCTATATATAGCAATCAGCCCCAGCATTTT
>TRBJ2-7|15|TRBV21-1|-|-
CASIRVRDNSYEQYF
TGTGCCAGCATAAGGGTCCGGGACAACTCCTACGAGCAGTACTTC
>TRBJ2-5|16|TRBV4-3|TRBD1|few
CASSQDTGQGEETQYF
TGCGCCAGCAGCCAAGATACCGGACAGGGAGAAGAGACCCAGTACTTC
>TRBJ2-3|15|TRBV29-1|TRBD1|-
CSVARQGSSTDTQYF
TGCAGCGTGGCCCGACAGGGGTCAAGCACAGATACGCAGTATTTT
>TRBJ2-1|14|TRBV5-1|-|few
CASSLSGAWNEQFF
TGCGCCAGCAGCTTGTCAGGGGCGTGGAATGAGCAGTTCTTC
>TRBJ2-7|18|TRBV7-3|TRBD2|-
CAISLILAGGPIIYEQYF
TGTGCCATCAGCCTTATACTAGCGGGAGGGCCTATCATCTACGAGCAGTACTTC
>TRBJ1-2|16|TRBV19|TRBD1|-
CASSIDLTGGNYGYTF
TGTGCCAGTAGTATAGATCTGACAGGGGGAAACTATGGCTACACCTTC
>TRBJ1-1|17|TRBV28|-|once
CASSLFGLGLQNTEAFF
TGTGCCAGCAGTTTATTCGGTCTCGGACTCCAGAACACTGAAGCTTTCTTT
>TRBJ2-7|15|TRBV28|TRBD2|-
CASSSSGTSVDEQYF
TGTGCCAGCAGTAGCTCCGGGACTAGCGTAGACGAGCAGTACTTC
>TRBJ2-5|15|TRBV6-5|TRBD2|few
CASSYGGGVEETQYF
TGTGCCAGCAGTTACGGCGGGGGGGTTGAAGAGACCCAGTACTTC
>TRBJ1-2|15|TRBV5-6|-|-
CASSLGTGLDYGYTF
TGTGCCAGCAGCTTGGGCACAGGACTAGACTATGGCTACACCTTC
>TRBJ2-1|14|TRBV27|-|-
CASSLGGGGNEQFF
TGTGCCAGCAGTTTAGGGGGAGGAGGGAATGAGCAGTTCTTC
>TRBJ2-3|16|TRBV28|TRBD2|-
CASSLGLAGVTDTQYF
TGTGCCAGCAGTCTGGGACTAGCGGGAGTTACAGATACGCAGTATTTT
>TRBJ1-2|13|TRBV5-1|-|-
CASSSWTDNGYTF
TGCGCCAGCAGCTCATGGACAGACAATGGCTACACCTTC
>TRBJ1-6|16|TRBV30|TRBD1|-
CAWSDWPGQGHSPLHF
TGTGCCTGGAGTGACTGGCCGGGACAGGGGCATTCACCCCTCCACTTT
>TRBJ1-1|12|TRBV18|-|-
CASSRRDTEAFF
TGTGCCAGCTCACGCCGGGACACTGAAGCTTTCTTT
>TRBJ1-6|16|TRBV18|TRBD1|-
CASSPTKTGIGSPLHF
TGTGCCAGCTCACCTACCAAGACAGGGATTGGCTCACCCCTCCACTTT
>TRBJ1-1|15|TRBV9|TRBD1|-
CASSVHPDRDTEAFF
TGTGCCAGCAGCGTCCATCCGGACAGGGACACTGAAGCTTTCTTT
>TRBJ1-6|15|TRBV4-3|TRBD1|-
CASSQARTGVSPLHF
TGCGCCAGCAGCCAAGCCCGGACAGGGGTTTCACCCCTCCACTTT
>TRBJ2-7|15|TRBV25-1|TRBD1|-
CASSLPGQGYYEQYF
TGTGCCAGCAGCCTTCCGGGACAGGGTTACTACGAGCAGTACTTC
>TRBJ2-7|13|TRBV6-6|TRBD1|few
CASRDDRGYEQYF
TGTGCCAGCAGGGACGACAGGGGCTACGAGCAGTACTTC
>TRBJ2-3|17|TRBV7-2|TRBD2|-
CASSSPPSGGWTDTQYF
TGTGCCAGCAGCTCCCCCCCTAGCGGGGGGTGGACAGATACGCAGTATTTT
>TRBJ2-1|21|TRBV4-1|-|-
CASSQLGLGAGRGDTYNEQFF
TGCGCCAGCAGCCAACTGGGGCTGGGAGCGGGGAGGGGGGACACCTACAATGAGCAGTTCTTC
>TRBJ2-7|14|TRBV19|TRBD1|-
CASSIGTGRYEQYF
TGTGCCAGTAGTATAGGGACAGGGAGGTACGAGCAGTACTTC
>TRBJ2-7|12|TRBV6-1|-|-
CASRDWDYEQYF
TGTGCCAGCAGGGACTGGGACTACGAGCAGTACTTC
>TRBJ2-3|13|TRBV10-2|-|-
CASTGVGADTQYF
TGCGCCAGCACCGGGGTGGGGGCGGATACGCAGTATTTT
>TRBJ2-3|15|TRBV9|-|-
CASSVAPSNTDTQYF
TGTGCCAGCAGCGTAGCACCTAGCAACACAGATACGCAGTATTTT
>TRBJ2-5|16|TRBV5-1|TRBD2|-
CASSLVPSGSEETQYF
TGCGCCAGCAGCTTGGTCCCTAGCGGGAGTGAGGAGACCCAGTACTTC